These 18 T cell receptor beta chains were sequenced from one sample in a study of cytomegalovirus exposure and HLA in healthy donors. The PCR contained 60 Vbeta and 13 Jbeta primers. This table comes from immunoSEQ multiplex PCR, and its TCRdb copy is limited to in-frame clones, with some not included. The table records about 69,000 clones, 60% to 85% of them present only once. The sequencing input was PBMCs. These receptors all come from a man younger than 30 in good health and CMV-seronegative.

The chain carries TRBV19 and TRBJ1-4; maybe TRBD1 (6 bases). This CDR3 is built from 19 residues. Germline CDR1 and CDR2: LNHDA and SQIVND (reference sequence). V lost 10 bases, J lost 0 bases, and 27 bases lay in between. The CDR3 is CATADSLSIKTATNEKLFF. CDR3 in DNA: TGTGCCACTGCGGACAGTCTTTCTATTAAAACTGCAACTAATGAAAAACTGTTTTTT. The complete variable domain, with remaining parts taken from reference TRBV19 and TRBJ1-4, reads DGGITQSPKYLFRKEGQNVTLSCEQNLNHDAMYWYRQDPGQGLRLIYYSQIVNDFQKGDIAEGYSVSREKKESFPLTVTSAQKNPTAFYLCATADSLSIKTATNEKLFFGSGTQLSVL.

This clone was seen once. Other nucleotide sequences in the sample specify the same CDR3. V gene TRBV7-8 combines with J gene TRBJ2-7, with D uncertain. Germline V CDR1 and CDR2: SGHVS, FQNEAQ. V was cut by 1 base and J by 3 bases, with 7 bases left in between. This CDR3 region has 13 residues. This CDR3 is CASSLGGGYEQYV. The CDR3 nucleotides read TGTGCCAGCAGCTTAGGTGGCGGCTACGAGCAGTACGTC.

Details on this clone: Other DNA sequences in the same sample also yield this CDR3. The chain combines TRBV7-7 with TRBJ2-5, with 11 nucleotides matching TRBD2. Germline V gene lookup returns CDR1 SSHAT and CDR2 FNYEAQ (reference sequence). Trimming at V came to 5 bases and at J to 5 bases, leaving 7 bases not matched to a gene. The CDR3 length is 15 residues. The CDR3 nucleotides read TGTGCCAGCAGCGCGACTAGCGGGGCTCGGGAGACCCAGTACTTC. Translation: CASSATSGARETQYF.

The chain uses TRBV6-4 and TRBJ2-3; 10 bases are shared with TRBD1. CDR3 length equals 15 residues. Germline V lookup: CDR1 MRHNA, CDR2 SNTAGT. With 3 bases clipped from V and 3 bases from J, the junction kept 3 bases outside the gene matches. The CDR3 protein is CASSDRDRGTDTQYF. The CDR3 nucleotides read TGTGCCAGCAGTGATCGGGACAGGGGAACAGATACGCAGTATTTT.

With regard to this clone: Its ends do not fully match the called genes, so a read error is possible. The chain is built from TRBV7-9 and TRBJ1-6; D is uncertain. The CDR3 has 14 residues. The germline CDR1 and CDR2 sequences are SEHNR and FQNEAQ (reference sequence). CDR3 protein: CASSLEANNSPLHF. The CDR3 nucleotides are TGTGCCAGCAGCTTAGAAGCCAATAACTCACCCCTCCACTTT.

This clone occurred a few times. This chain connects TRBV5-1 to TRBJ1-2; 10 nucleotides agree with TRBD1. Germline CDR1 and CDR2: SGHRS and YFSETQ. V was pared by 0 bases and J by 1 base, with 21 bases of the junction left unmatched. CDR3 size: 22 residues. CDR3 in DNA: TGCGCCAGCAGCTTGGTTGGTCTACCGCCGGGACAGGGGACGAAGCATAACTATGGCTACACCTTC. Translated: CASSLVGLPPGQGTKHNYGYTF.

The CDR3 reads CSADDPDSYGYTF. The CDR3 DNA reads TGCAGCGCCGACGACCCGGACTCGTATGGCTACACCTTC. The V gene is TRBV29-1, the J gene TRBJ1-2; no clear D gene. The CDR3 is made up of 13 amino acids. Trimming pared 7 bases from V and 5 bases from J, leaving 17 bases between. Looked up from germline, CDR1 is SQVTM and CDR2 is ANQGSEA.

In this sample, this clone turned up a few times. Written as DNA, the CDR3 is TGTGCCAGCAGCTCCCCTACAGGGCCCAACTCCTACGAGCAGTACTTC. It specifies CASSSPTGPNSYEQYF. V usage is TRBV5-4 and J usage is TRBJ2-7; the D gene is possibly TRBD1 (6 bases). Germline CDR1 and CDR2: SGHNT and YYREEE (reference sequence). The CDR3 length is 16 residues. V gave up 3 bases and J gave up 0 bases, with 16 bases separating them.

The V and J genes are TRBV27 and TRBJ1-4, with 10 bases identical to TRBD1. Germline V gene data show CDR1 as MNHEY and CDR2 as SMNVEV (reference sequence). CDR3 length equals 15 residues. V lost 6 bases to trimming and J lost 7 bases; unmatched junction nucleotides: 8. The CDR3 spells CASRGQGVRGEKLFF. DNA for the CDR3: TGTGCCAGCAGAGGACAGGGGGTTAGGGGTGAAAAACTGTTTTTT.

The CDR3 is CASSRRTGRITSYNEQFF. CDR3 DNA: TGTGCCAGCAGCCGTCGGACAGGGCGGATAACCTCCTACAATGAGCAGTTCTTC. This chain connects TRBV14 to TRBJ2-1, with 8 bases fitting TRBD1. Germline CDR1 is SGHDN and CDR2 is FVKESK. Germline trimming cut 4 bases from V and 0 bases from J; bases unmatched to any gene: 11. The length of the CDR3 is 18 residues. The full variable domain, with the rest looked up from reference TRBV14 and TRBJ2-1, is EAGVTQFPSHSVIEKGQTVTLRCDPISGHDNLYWYRRVMGKEIKFLLHFVKESKQDESGMPNNRFLAERTGGTYSTLKVQPAELEDSGVYFCASSRRTGRITSYNEQFFGPGTRLTVL.

The chain uses TRBV28 and TRBJ2-1; 7 nucleotides line up with TRBD1. Germline assignment: CDR1 MDHEN and CDR2 SYDVKM. V lost 5 bases to trimming and J lost 7 bases; unmatched junction nucleotides: 11. This CDR3 is 15 amino acids long. CDR3 loop: CASSRDRARGNEQFF. The DNA for the CDR3 is TGTGCCAGCAGTCGCGACAGGGCTCGGGGAAATGAGCAGTTCTTC.

This chain joins TRBV28 and TRBJ2-3, with 9 bases that match TRBD2. Germline CDR1 MDHEN, CDR2 SYDVKM. J was trimmed by 1 base and V by 5 bases; bases with no gene match: 7. The CDR3 runs 16 residues. The CDR3 bases are TGTGCCAGCAGTCCCCAGACTAGCGGAGGCACAGATACGCAGTATTTT. Encoded protein: CASSPQTSGGTDTQYF.

This clone was detected only a few times. The chain joins TRBV30 to TRBJ2-7, with D perhaps matching TRBD2 (5 bases). There are 18 residues in the CDR3. V gave up 0 bases and J gave up 3 bases, with 24 bases separating them. The germline gives CDR1 GTSNPN, CDR2 SVGIG (reference sequence). CDR3 coding DNA: TGTGCCTGGAGTGTACGTGGACTCCACATACCCAGTATCTACGAGCAGTACTTC. Amino acids: CAWSVRGLHIPSIYEQYF.

The J gene is TRBJ2-5, the V gene TRBV18, with 12 bases identical to TRBD2. Germline-derived CDR1 and CDR2 are KGHSH and LQKENI. V was pared by 5 bases and J by 5 bases, with 9 bases of the junction left unmatched. This CDR3 has 16 residues. The CDR3 reads CASSSLTSGGAETQYF. The CDR3 DNA sequence: TGTGCCAGCTCATCCCTGACTAGCGGGGGAGCGGAGACCCAGTACTTC. The full variable domain, completed using reference TRBV18 and TRBJ2-5, is NAGVMQNPRHLVRRRGQEARLRCSPMKGHSHVYWYRQLPEEGLKFMVYLQKENIIDESGMPKERFSAEFPKEGPSILRIQQVVRGDSAAYFCASSSLTSGGAETQYFGPGTRLLVL.

The J gene is TRBJ2-2, the V gene TRBV19; a possible D gene is TRBD2 (6 bases). CDR3 length: 14 amino acids. V dropped 6 bases and J dropped 7 bases, with 15 bases sitting between them. CDR1 is LNHDA, CDR2 SQIVND, per germline (reference sequence). In nucleotides, the CDR3 is TGTGCCAGTAGGGAGGGCAGCTACGGCGGGGAGCTGTTTTTT. Protein sequence: CASREGSYGGELFF.

The V gene is TRBV11-1, the J gene TRBJ2-1, with a weak D call TRBD1 (5 bases). Germline CDR1 SGHAT, CDR2 FQDESV (reference sequence). The CDR3 loop spans 14 amino acids. Deletions cut 5 bases from V and 10 bases from J, with 18 bases between. The CDR3 here is CASSGLLGLREQFF. The CDR3 DNA follows: TGTGCCAGCAGCGGGCTGTTGGGGCTCCGGGAGCAGTTCTTC.

CDR3 nucleotide sequence: TGTGCCTGGAGGACGGCGGGGGGGCAGTCGTGGAATGAGCAGTTCTTC. Its translation is CAWRTAGGQSWNEQFF. J is TRBJ2-1 and V is TRBV30; TRBD2 matches 9 bases. The CDR3 totals 16 residues. The germline gives CDR1 GTSNPN, CDR2 SVGIG (reference sequence). The J segment lost 7 bases and the V segment lost 3 bases, leaving 13 bases of the junction unmatched.

The chain recombines TRBV4-2 with TRBJ2-5; TRBD2 matches at 10 bases. The germline gives CDR1 LGHNA, CDR2 YNFKEQ. This CDR3 is built from 19 residues. After removal of 0 bases from V and 0 bases from J, the junction contained 10 bases not matched to a gene. The DNA for the CDR3 is TGTGCCAGCAGCCAAGATAGTTGGTTAGCGGGGGGCTACCAAGAGACCCAGTACTTC. Its translation is CASSQDSWLAGGYQETQYF.